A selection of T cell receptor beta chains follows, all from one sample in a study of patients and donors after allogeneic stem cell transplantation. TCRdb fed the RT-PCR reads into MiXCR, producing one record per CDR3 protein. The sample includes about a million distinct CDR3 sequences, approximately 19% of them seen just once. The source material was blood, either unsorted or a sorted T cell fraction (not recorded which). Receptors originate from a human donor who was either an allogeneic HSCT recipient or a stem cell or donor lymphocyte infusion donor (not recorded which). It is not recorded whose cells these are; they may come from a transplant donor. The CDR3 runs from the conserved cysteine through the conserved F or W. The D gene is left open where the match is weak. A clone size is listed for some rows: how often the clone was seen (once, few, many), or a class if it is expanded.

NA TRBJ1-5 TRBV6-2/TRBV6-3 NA CASSRGLAANQPQHF TGTGCCAGCAGCCGGGGGTTGGCAGCAAATCAGCCCCAGCATTTT
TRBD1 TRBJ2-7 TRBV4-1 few CASSQLGGGEQYF TGCGCCAGCAGCCAGTTAGGGGGCGGCGAGCAGTACTTC
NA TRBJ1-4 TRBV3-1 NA CASSQDFAEKLFF TGTGCCAGCAGCCAAGATTTCGCCGAAAAACTGTTTTTT
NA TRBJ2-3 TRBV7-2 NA CASSSIPVDTQYF TGTGCCAGCAGCTCGATTCCTGTGGATACGCAGTATTTT
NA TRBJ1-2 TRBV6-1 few CATRRVGRDQGGYTF TGTGCCACCCGACGGGTAGGCAGGGACCAGGGCGGCTACACCTTC
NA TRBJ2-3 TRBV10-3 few CAIGASVVPDTQYF TGTGCCATCGGGGCTAGCGTAGTCCCAGATACGCAGTATTTT
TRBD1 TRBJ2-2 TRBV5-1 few CASSLGTGGVINTGELFF TGCGCCAGCAGCTTGGGGACAGGGGGCGTAATCAACACCGGGGAGCTGTTTTTT
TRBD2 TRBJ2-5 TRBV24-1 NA CATSKTSGRAQETQYF TGTGCCACCAGCAAGACTAGCGGGAGGGCCCAAGAGACCCAGTACTTC
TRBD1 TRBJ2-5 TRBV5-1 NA CASRATGGLKETQYF TGCGCCAGCAGGGCTACAGGGGGTCTTAAAGAGACCCAGTACTTC
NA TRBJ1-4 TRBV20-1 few CSAVLHASYEKLFF TGCAGTGCTGTCCTTCATGCTAGCTACGAAAAACTGTTTTTT
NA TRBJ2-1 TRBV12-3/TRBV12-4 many CASSFVGNEQFF TGTGCCAGCAGCTTTGTAGGCAATGAGCAGTTCTTC
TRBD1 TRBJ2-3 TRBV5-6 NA CASSFRTGSTQYF TGTGCCAGCAGCTTCCGGACAGGGAGTACGCAGTATTTT
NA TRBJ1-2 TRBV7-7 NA CASSFERWGGRSGYTF TGTGCTAGCAGCTTCGAAAGGTGGGGAGGGAGGAGCGGCTACACCTTC
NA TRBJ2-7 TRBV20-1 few CSAQGRGQSYEQYF TGCAGTGCTCAAGGGCGGGGGCAGTCCTACGAGCAGTACTTC
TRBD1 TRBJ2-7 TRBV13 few CASSSPRDREVREQYF TGTGCCAGCAGTTCACCCCGGGACAGGGAAGTGAGGGAGCAGTACTTC
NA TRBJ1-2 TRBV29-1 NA CSVIGVYGYTF TGCAGCGTTATCGGGGTCTATGGCTACACCTTC
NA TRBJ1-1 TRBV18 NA CASSPPRSVNTEAFF TGTGCCAGCTCACCACCGCGTTCAGTGAACACTGAAGCTTTCTTT
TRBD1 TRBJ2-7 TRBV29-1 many CSVAATGYEQYF TGCAGCGTCGCCGCGACAGGGTACGAGCAGTACTTC
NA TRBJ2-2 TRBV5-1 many CASSLVTGAGELFF TGCGCCAGCAGCTTGGTAACGGGCGCCGGGGAGCTGTTTTTT
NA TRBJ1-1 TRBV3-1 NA CASRGRTNTEAFF TGTGCCAGCCGAGGACGGACGAACACTGAAGCTTTCTTT
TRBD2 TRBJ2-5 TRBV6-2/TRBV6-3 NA CASVGLAETQETQYF TGTGCCAGCGTTGGACTAGCGGAAACACAAGAGACCCAGTACTTC
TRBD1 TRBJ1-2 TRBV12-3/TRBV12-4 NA CASSVSRGRPDGYTF TGTGCCAGCAGTGTTTCCAGGGGGCGCCCCGATGGCTACACCTTC
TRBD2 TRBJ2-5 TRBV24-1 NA CATSDLPGTSGLQETQYF TGTGCCACCAGTGATTTGCCCGGGACTAGCGGGCTGCAAGAGACCCAGTACTTC
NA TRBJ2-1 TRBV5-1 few CASSLAAGEYNEQFF TGCGCCAGCAGCTTGGCGGCTGGGGAGTACAATGAGCAGTTCTTC
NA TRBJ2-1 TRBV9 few CASSVENSGLYNEQFF TGTGCCAGCAGCGTAGAGAATAGCGGATTATACAATGAGCAGTTCTTC
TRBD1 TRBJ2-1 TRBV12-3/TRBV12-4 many CASSPPGQGYNEQFF TGTGCCAGCAGTCCCCCCGGACAGGGCTACAATGAGCAGTTCTTC
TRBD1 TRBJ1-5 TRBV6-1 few CASTTDRGGSNQPQHF TGTGCCAGCACGACCGACAGGGGGGGTAGCAATCAGCCCCAGCATTTT
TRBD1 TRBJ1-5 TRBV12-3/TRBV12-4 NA CASSRRFRGRGYSNQPQHF TGTGCCAGCAGCCGAAGGTTTAGGGGGCGAGGGTATAGCAATCAGCCCCAGCATTTT
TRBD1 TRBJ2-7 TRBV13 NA CASSSEGQGAYEQYF TGTGCCAGCAGCTCCGAAGGACAGGGAGCCTACGAGCAGTACTTC
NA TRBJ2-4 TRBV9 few CASSPRTLNIQYF TGTGCCAGCAGCCCACGGACCCTAAACATTCAGTACTTC
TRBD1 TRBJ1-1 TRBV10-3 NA CAITRAGQGNTEAFF TGTGCCATCACTCGGGCGGGACAGGGGAACACTGAAGCTTTCTTT
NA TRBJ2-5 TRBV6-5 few CASSYSRRETQYF TGTGCCAGCAGTTACTCCCGAAGGGAGACCCAGTACTTC
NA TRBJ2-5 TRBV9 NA CASSDGTRWFQETQYF TGTGCCAGCAGCGACGGGACGCGGTGGTTCCAAGAGACCCAGTACTTC
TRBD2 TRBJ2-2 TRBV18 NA CASSRTTSGGSANTGELFF TGTGCCAGCTCCCGAACGACTAGCGGGGGATCCGCGAACACCGGGGAGCTGTTTTTT
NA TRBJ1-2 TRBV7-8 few CASSLGTGSAGYTF TGTGCCAGCAGCTTAGGGACGGGTTCGGCTGGCTACACCTTC